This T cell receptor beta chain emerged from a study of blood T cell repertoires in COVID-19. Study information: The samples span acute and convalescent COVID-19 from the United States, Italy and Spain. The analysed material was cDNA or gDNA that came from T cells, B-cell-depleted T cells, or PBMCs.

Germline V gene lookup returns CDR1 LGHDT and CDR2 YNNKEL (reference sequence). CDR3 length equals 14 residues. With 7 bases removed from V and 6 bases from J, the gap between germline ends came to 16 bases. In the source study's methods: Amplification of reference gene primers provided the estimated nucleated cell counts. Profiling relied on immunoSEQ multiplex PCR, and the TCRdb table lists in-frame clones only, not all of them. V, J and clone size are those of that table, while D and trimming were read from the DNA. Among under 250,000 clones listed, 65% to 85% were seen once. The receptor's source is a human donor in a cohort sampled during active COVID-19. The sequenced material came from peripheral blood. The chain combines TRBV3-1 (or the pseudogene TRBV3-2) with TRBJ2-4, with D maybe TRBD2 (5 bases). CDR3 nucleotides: TGTGCCAGCACCTCCCCGACTACGCCAAACATTCAGTACTTC. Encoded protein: CASTSPTTPNIQYF.